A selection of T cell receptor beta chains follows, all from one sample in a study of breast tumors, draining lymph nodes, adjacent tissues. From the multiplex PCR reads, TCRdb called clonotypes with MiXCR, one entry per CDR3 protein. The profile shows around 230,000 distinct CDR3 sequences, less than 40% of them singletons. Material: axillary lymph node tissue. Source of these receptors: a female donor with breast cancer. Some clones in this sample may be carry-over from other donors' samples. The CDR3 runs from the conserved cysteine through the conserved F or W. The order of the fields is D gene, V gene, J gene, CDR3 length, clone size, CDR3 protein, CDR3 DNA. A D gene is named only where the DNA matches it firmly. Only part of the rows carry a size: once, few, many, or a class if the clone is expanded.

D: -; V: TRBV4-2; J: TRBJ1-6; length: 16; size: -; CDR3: CASSQDEDGGSSPLHF; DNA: TGTGCCAGCAGCCAAGATGAGGACGGGGGTAGTTCACCCCTCCACTTC
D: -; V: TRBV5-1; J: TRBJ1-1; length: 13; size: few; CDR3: CASSLLANTEAFF; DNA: TGCGCCAGCAGCTTGTTGGCGAACACTGAAGCTTTCTTT
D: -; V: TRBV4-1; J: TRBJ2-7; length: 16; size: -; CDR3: CASSQAWGRTPYGQYF; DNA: TGCGCCAGCAGCCAAGCCTGGGGCAGGACCCCTTACGGGCAGTACTTC
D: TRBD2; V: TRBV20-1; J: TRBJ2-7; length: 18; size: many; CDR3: CSARDGGLAGGLRYEQYF; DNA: TGCAGTGCTAGAGATGGGGGACTAGCGGGAGGGCTTCGCTACGAGCAGTACTTC
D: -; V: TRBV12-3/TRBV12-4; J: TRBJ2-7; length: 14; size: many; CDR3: CASSSWTGTYEQYF; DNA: TGTGCCAGCAGTTCCTGGACGGGAACCTACGAGCAGTACTTC
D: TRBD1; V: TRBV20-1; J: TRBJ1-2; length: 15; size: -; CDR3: CRVGGRGSFNYGYTF; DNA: TGCAGGGTAGGGGGCAGGGGATCCTTCAACTATGGCTACACCTTC
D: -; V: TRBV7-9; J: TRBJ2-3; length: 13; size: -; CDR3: CASSGGRTDTQYF; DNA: TGTGCCAGCAGCGGAGGGAGGACAGATACGCAGTATTTT
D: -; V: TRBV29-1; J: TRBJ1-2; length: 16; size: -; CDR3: CSVELVGRPANYGYTF; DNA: TGCAGCGTTGAATTGGTGGGGAGGCCAGCTAACTATGGCTACACCTTC
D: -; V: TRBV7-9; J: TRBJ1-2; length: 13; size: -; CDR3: CASRSGAHYGYTF; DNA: TGTGCCAGCAGGTCAGGGGCGCACTATGGCTACACCTTC
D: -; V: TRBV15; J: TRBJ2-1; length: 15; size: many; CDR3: CATTKGDRTPNEQFF; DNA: TGTGCCACCACAAAGGGCGACAGGACCCCCAATGAGCAGTTCTTC
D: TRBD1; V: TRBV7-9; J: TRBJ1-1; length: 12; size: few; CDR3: CASRGQGPGAFF; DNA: TGTGCCAGCAGAGGACAGGGGCCGGGGGCTTTCTTT
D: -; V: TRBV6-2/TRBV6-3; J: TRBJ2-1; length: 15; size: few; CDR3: CASRDPVGREYEQFF; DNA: TGTGCCAGCAGGGATCCCGTCGGACGGGAGTATGAGCAGTTCTTC
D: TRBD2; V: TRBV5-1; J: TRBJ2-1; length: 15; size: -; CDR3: CASSPRTSGVNEQFF; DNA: TGCGCCAGCAGCCCCCGGACTAGCGGGGTCAATGAGCAGTTCTTC
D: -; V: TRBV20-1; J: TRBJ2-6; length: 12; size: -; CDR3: CSGIGGANVLTF; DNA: TGCAGTGGCATCGGAGGGGCCAACGTCCTGACTTTC
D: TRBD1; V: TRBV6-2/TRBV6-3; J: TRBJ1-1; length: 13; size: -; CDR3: CASSWDRGLEAFF; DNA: TGTGCCAGCAGTTGGGACAGGGGGCTCGAAGCTTTCTTT
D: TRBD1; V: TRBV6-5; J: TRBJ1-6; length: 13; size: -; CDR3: CASTDAGGSPLHF; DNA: TGTGCCAGCACCGACGCAGGGGGTTCACCCCTCCACTTT
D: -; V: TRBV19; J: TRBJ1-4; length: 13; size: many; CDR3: CASSIERREKLFF; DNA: TGTGCCAGTAGTATAGAACGACGAGAAAAACTGTTTTTT
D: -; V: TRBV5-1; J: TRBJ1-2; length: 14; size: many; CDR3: CASSLAPKLGGYTF; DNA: TGCGCCAGCAGCTTGGCTCCGAAACTGGGGGGCTACACCTTC
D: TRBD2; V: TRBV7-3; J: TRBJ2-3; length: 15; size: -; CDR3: CASSRTSGTTDTQYF; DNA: TGTGCCAGCAGCCGGACTAGCGGAACTACAGATACGCAGTATTTT
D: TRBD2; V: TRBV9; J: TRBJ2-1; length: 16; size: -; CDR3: CASSVQAGGFYNEQFF; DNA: TGTGCCAGCAGCGTCCAGGCGGGGGGGTTCTACAATGAGCAGTTCTTC
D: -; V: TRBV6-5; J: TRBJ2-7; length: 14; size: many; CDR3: CASRTGDGSYEQYF; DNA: TGTGCCAGCCGCACCGGGGACGGGTCTTACGAGCAGTACTTC
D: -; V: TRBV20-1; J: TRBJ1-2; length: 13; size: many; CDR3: CSARDTGFIGYTF; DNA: TGCAGTGCTAGAGATACAGGGTTTATTGGCTACACCTTC
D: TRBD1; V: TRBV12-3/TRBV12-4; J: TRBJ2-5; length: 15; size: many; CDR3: CASSRGQGVQETQYF; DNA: TGTGCCAGCAGCCGTGGACAGGGGGTCCAAGAGACCCAGTACTTC
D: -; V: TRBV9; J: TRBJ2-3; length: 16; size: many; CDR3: CASSVKGSGGSHTQYF; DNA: TGTGCCAGCAGCGTAAAGGGGAGTGGGGGTTCTCATACGCAGTATTTT
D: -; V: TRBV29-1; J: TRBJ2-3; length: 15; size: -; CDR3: CSTGPGLVLSGTQYF; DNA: TGCAGCACCGGGCCGGGGCTGGTGTTGTCGGGTACGCAGTATTTT
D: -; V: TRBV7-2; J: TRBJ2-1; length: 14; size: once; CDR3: CASSLQAGTNEQFF; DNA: TGTGCCAGCAGCTTACAAGCGGGCACCAATGAGCAGTTCTTC
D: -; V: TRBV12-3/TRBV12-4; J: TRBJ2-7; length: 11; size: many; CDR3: CASSQSREQYF; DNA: TGTGCCAGCAGCCAAAGTCGCGAGCAGTACTTC
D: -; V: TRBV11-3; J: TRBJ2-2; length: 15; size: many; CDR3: CASRGGQGLTGELFF; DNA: TGTGCCAGCAGAGGGGGGCAGGGCCTCACCGGGGAGCTGTTTTTT
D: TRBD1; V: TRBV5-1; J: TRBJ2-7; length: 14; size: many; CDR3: CASSSGQASYEQYF; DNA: TGCGCCAGCAGCTCCGGACAGGCCTCCTACGAGCAGTACTTC
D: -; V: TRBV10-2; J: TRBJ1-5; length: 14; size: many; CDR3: CASSEGSDNQPQHF; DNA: TGCGCCAGCAGTGAAGGGTCGGACAATCAGCCCCAGCATTTT
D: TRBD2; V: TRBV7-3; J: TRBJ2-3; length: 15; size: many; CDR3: CASSLTGGGGDTQYF; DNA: TGTGCCAGCAGCTTAACCGGGGGGGGAGGGGATACGCAGTATTTT
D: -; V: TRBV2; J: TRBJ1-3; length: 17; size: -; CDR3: CASSAGAGDRWSNTIYF; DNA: TGTGCCAGCAGTGCCGGGGCAGGGGATCGGTGGAGCAACACCATATATTTT
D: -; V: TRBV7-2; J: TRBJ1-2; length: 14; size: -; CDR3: CASSFNRENYGYTF; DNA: TGTGCCAGCAGCTTCAACAGGGAAAACTATGGCTACACCTTC
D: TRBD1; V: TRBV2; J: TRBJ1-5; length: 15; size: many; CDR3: CASSDRTGGSQPQHF; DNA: TGTGCCAGCAGTGATAGGACAGGGGGGAGTCAGCCCCAGCATTTT
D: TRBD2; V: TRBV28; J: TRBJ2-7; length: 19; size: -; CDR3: CASSPTRGLAGGPSYVQYF; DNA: TGTGCCAGCAGTCCGACCCGGGGACTAGCGGGAGGGCCTAGCTACGTGCAGTACTTC
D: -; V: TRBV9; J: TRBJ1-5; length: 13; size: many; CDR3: CASCSVGIGTQHF; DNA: TGTGCCAGCTGCTCCGTGGGAATAGGGACCCAGCATTTT
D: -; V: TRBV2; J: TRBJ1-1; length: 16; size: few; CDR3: CASSEALFSRSTEAFF; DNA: TGTGCCAGCAGTGAAGCGCTTTTTTCAAGGTCCACTGAAGCTTTCTTT
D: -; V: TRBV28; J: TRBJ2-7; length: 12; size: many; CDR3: CASTRGVSEQYF; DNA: TGTGCCAGCACCCGTGGGGTTAGCGAGCAGTACTTC
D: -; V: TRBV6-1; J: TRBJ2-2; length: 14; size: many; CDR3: CASRYRVNTGELFF; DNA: TGTGCCAGCAGGTACAGGGTAAACACCGGGGAGCTGTTTTTT
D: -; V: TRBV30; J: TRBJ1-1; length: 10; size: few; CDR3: CAWGDGEAFF; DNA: TGTGCCTGGGGGGACGGTGAAGCTTTCTTT
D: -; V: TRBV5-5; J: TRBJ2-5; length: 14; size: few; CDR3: CASSFGVTRETQYF; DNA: TGTGCCAGCAGCTTCGGGGTCACAAGAGAGACCCAGTACTTC
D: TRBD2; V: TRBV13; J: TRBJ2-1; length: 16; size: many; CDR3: CASSSRSGRPYNEQFF; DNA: TGTGCCAGCAGCTCCCGAAGCGGGAGGCCGTACAATGAGCAGTTCTTC
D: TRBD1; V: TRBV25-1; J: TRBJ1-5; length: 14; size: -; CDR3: CASSEKTGGETQHF; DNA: TGTGCCAGCAGTGAAAAGACAGGGGGAGAGACCCAGCATTTT
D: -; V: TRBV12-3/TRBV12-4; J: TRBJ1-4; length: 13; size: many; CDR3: CASSLGGYEKLFF; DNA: TGTGCCAGCAGTTTAGGAGGGTATGAAAAACTGTTTTTT
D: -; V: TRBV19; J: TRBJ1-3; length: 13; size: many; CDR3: CASRLISGNTIYF; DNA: TGTGCTTCTCGGTTAATCTCTGGAAACACCATATATTTT
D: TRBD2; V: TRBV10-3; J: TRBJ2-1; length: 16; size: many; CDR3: CAISESDSGRLNEQFF; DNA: TGTGCCATCAGTGAGTCGGATAGCGGGCGACTCAATGAGCAGTTCTTC
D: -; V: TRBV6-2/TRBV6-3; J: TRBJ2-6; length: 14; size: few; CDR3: CASTRTSGANVLTF; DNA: TGTGCCAGCACCAGAACTTCTGGGGCCAACGTCCTGACTTTC
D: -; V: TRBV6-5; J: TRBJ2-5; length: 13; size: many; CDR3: CASSRDVEGTQYF; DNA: TGTGCCAGCAGTCGGGACGTAGAGGGGACCCAGTACTTC
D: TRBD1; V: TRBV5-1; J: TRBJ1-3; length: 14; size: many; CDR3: CASSSQGAGNTIYF; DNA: TGCGCCAGCAGTTCTCAGGGGGCTGGAAACACCATATATTTT
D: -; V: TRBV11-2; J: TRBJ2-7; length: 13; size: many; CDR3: CASSFVDRYEQYF; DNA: TGTGCCAGCAGCTTTGTTGATAGGTACGAGCAGTACTTC
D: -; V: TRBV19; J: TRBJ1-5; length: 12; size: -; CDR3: CASSSGGLPQHF; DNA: TGTGCCAGTAGTAGTGGGGGCCTACCCCAGCATTTT
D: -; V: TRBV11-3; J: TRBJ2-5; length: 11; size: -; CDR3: CASSLAETPYF; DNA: TGTGCCAGCAGCTTAGCCGAGACCCCGTACTTC
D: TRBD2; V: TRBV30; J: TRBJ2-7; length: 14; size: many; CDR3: CAFARTSGNYEQYF; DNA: TGTGCCTTCGCCCGGACTAGCGGGAACTACGAGCAGTACTTC
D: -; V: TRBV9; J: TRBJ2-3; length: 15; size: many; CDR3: CASSVVGFSTDTQYF; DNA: TGTGCCAGCAGCGTAGTGGGGTTTAGCACAGATACGCAGTATTTT
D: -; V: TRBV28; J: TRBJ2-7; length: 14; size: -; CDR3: CASAPPTGFNEQYF; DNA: TGTGCCAGCGCCCCTCCGACAGGCTTTAACGAGCAGTACTTC
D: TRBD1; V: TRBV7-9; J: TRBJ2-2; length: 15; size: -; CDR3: CASSQTGGSTGELFF; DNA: TGTGCCAGCAGCCAGACAGGGGGCTCGACCGGGGAGCTGTTTTTT
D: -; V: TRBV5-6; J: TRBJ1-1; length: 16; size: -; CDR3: CASGMREVVLNTEAFF; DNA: TGTGCCAGCGGGATGCGGGAAGTCGTCTTGAACACTGAAGCTTTCTTT
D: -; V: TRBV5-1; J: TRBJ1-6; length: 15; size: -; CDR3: CARSLTRDQNSPLHF; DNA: TGCGCCAGAAGCTTGACTCGGGACCAAAACTCACCCCTCCACTTT
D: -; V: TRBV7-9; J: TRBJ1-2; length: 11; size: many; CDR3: CASSNRDGYTF; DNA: TGTGCCAGCAGTAACAGGGACGGCTACACCTTC
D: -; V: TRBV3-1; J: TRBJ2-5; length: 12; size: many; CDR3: CASSPTGETQYF; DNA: TGTGCCAGCAGCCCCACCGGAGAGACCCAGTACTTC